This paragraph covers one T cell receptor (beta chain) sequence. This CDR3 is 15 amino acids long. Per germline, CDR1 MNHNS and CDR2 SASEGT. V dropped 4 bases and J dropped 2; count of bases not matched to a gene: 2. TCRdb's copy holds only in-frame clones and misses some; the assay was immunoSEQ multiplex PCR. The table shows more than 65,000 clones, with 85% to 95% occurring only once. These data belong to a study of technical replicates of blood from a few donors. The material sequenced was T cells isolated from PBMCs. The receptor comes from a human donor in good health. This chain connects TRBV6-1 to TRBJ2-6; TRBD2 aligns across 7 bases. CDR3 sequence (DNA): TGTGCCAGCAGTGGGGGAGGGGCTGGGGCCAACGTCCTGACTTTC. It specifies CASSGGGAGANVLTF.